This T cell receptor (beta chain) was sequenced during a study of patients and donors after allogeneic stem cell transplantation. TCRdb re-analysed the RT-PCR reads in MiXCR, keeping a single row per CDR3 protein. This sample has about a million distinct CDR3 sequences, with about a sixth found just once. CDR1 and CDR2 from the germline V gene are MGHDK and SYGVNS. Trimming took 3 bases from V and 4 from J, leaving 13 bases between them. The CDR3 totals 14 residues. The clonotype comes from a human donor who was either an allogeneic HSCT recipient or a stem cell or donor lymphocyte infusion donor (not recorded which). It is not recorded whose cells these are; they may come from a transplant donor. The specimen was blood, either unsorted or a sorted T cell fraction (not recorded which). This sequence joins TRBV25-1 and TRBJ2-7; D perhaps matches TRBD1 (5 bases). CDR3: CASSDTRVGYEQYF. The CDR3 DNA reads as TGTGCCAGCAGTGATACCAGGGTTGGTTACGAGCAGTACTTC.